This T cell receptor (beta chain) was sequenced during a study of blood T cell repertoires in COVID-19. Overall study: From the United States, Italy and Spain came samples of acute and convalescent COVID-19. The cDNA or gDNA used as material had been derived from T cells, B-cell-depleted T cells, or PBMCs.

This clone was counted once. Individuals drawn from around 24 US areas were roughly 18 to 89 years old. V was shortened by 2 bases and J by 3 bases, with 16 bases between the two germline ends. CDR3 length: 16 amino acids. The germline CDR1 and CDR2 sequences are MDHEN and SYDVKM. In the original workflow: Quantification of nucleated cells was approximated via reference gene primer amplification. TCRdb keeps only in-frame clones here, not all; method: immunoSEQ multiplex PCR. V and J calls and clone size are those listed in that table; D and trimming were worked out from the DNA. The data show about 380,000 clones, roughly 87% seen once.

This receptor was taken from a woman aged 25 to 39 who had recovered from COVID-19. Sequencing used PBMCs or T cells enriched from blood (not recorded which). The chain combines TRBV28 with TRBJ1-2; D perhaps matches TRBD1 (5 bases). The CDR3 reads CASSLGGAAIHYGYTF. The CDR3 DNA sequence: TGTGCCAGCAGTTTAGGCGGGGCCGCCATCCACTATGGCTACACCTTC.